The text below deals with one T cell receptor beta chain. The specificity of this receptor is unknown. It has no much larger one-base neighbor in the sample; base qualities were not kept. Libraries came from the immunoSEQ multiplex PCR assay. Entries here come from immuneACCESS through TCRdb and include only in-frame sequences with V and J called. Some clones fail to appear in such tables; in the studies checked, an unresolved V gene covers under half of the shortfall, and the cause of the remainder is unknown. Recorded for this sample are over 60,000 clones; 90% to 95% of them occurred a single time. Together, the top ten hold roughly 0.7% of the sample. The sample comes from a study of T cell changes during pregnancy in multiple sclerosis (dated by TCRdb to the late 2010s). Background on the whole study: Changes in the T cell repertoire over the course of pregnancy were examined in this study in women with multiple sclerosis.

CDR1 and CDR2, per the germline V gene, are MGHRA and YSYEKL. The CDR3 spans 17 residues, from the cysteine through the phenylalanine. CDR3 DNA only is kept here, 51 bases in frame from base 1. V is cut back by 4 bases and J by 4 bases, with 15 bases in the junction unmatched. The starting material was peripheral blood, obtained in the third trimester of pregnancy. The receptor comes from a female donor in good health, enrolled as a control in a pregnancy study. The chain uses TRBV4-1 and TRBJ1-1; a stretch of 7 junction bases matches TRBD1. The CDR3 in this case is CASSRFRQGRGGTEAFF. In nucleotides, the sequence is TGCGCCAGCAGCCGATTCAGACAGGGACGCGGCGGCACTGAAGCTTTCTTT.